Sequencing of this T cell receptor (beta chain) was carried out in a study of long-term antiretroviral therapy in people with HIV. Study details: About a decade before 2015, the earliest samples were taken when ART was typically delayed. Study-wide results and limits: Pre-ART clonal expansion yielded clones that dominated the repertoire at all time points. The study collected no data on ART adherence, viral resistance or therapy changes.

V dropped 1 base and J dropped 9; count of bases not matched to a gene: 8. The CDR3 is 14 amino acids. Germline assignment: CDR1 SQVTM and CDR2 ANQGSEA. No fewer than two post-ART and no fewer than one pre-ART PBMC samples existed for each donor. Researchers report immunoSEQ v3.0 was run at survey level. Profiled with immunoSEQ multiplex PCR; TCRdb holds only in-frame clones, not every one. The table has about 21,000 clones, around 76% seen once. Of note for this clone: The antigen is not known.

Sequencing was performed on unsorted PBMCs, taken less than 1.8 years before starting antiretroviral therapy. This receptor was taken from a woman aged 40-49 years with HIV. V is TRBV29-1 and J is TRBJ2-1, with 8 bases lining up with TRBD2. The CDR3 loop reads CSVEAGGLGGEQFF. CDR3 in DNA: TGCAGCGTTGAAGCGGGGGGGTTGGGTGGTGAGCAGTTCTTC.